The next 26 T cell receptor beta chains were all read from a single sample in a study of T cells in Graves' hyperthyroidism and ophthalmopathy. Amplified regions were TCR beta CDR3 sequences from RNA transcripts. Using the HTBI primer set, a first-round RT-PCR was run on the TCR CDR3. TCRdb re-derived calls from the multiplex PCR reads in MiXCR, one entry per CDR3 protein. The sample lists hundreds of thousands of distinct CDR3 sequences, around 20% occurring once. Sequenced: blood. The receptors were gathered from a man between 25 and 39 years old with Graves' ophthalmopathy.

The V gene is TRBV18, the J gene TRBJ2-1; no reliable D call. Germline lookup yields CDR1 KGHSH and CDR2 LQKENI. Trimming pared 0 bases from V and 0 bases from J, leaving 9 bases between. CDR3 size: 16 residues. CDR3 nucleotide sequence: TGTGCCAGCTCACCACCGGTCAGGAGCTCCTACAATGAGCAGTTCTTC. The encoded protein is CASSPPVRSSYNEQFF.

The V gene is TRBV27, the J gene TRBJ1-4, with 12 bases that match TRBD1. Germline CDR1 is MNHEY and CDR2 is SMNVEV (reference sequence). The CDR3 extends over 14 amino acids. Germline trimming cut 5 bases from V and 9 bases from J; bases unmatched to any gene: 4. The CDR3 coding sequence is TGTGCCAGCAGTATGGGACAGGGGGCGCAAAAACTGTTTTTT. It translates to CASSMGQGAQKLFF. Complete variable domain (other parts from reference TRBV27 and TRBJ1-4): EAQVTQNPRYLITVTGKKLTVTCSQNMNHEYMSWYRQDPGLGLRQIYYSMNVEVTDKGDVPEGYKVSRKEKRNFPLILESPSPNQTSLYFCASSMGQGAQKLFFGSGTQLSVL.

The V and J genes are TRBV5-5 and TRBJ2-1; the D call may be TRBD1 or TRBD2 (5 bases each). The ends were cut back, 2 bases at V and 4 bases at J, with 19 bases in the middle. This CDR3 spans 17 amino acids. Per germline, CDR1 SGHKS and CDR2 YYEKEE (reference sequence). Here the CDR3 reads CASSFLNGTGNYNEQFF. The CDR3 nucleotides are TGTGCCAGCAGCTTTTTAAACGGGACGGGAAATTACAATGAGCAGTTCTTC.

This chain connects TRBV19 to TRBJ1-5; 7 positions agree with TRBD1. This CDR3 region has 16 residues. Germline trimming cut 7 bases from V and 0 bases from J; bases unmatched to any gene: 9. Germline CDR1 is LNHDA and CDR2 is SQIVND (reference sequence). For the CDR3, the DNA is TGTGCCAGTACCGCAAGGGGGCGGGATAGCAATCAGCCCCAGCATTTT. It is translated as CASTARGRDSNQPQHF. Based on the CDR3 plus reference TRBV19 and TRBJ1-5, the full variable domain is DGGITQSPKYLFRKEGQNVTLSCEQNLNHDAMYWYRQDPGQGLRLIYYSQIVNDFQKGDIAEGYSVSREKKESFPLTVTSAQKNPTAFYLCASTARGRDSNQPQHFGDGTRLSIL.

The rearrangement links TRBV18 to TRBJ2-1; D remains unclear. Trimming pared 4 bases from V and 8 bases from J, leaving 15 bases between. Germline V lookup: CDR1 KGHSH, CDR2 LQKENI. The length of the CDR3 is 14 residues. The DNA of the CDR3 is TGTGCCAGCTCACAACCTTACTCCCCCGATGAGCAGTTCTTC. Its protein is CASSQPYSPDEQFF.

For this clonotype: A read error may account for a junction end that differs from germline. The chain couples TRBV13 to TRBJ2-5; 7 positions match TRBD2. The germline V gene encodes CDR1 PRHDT and CDR2 FYEKMQ (reference sequence). This CDR3 has 15 amino acids. Here the CDR3 reads CASSYLREYQEAQYF. The CDR3 nucleotides read TGTGCCAGCAGTTACTTGCGGGAGTACCAAGAGGCCCAGTACTTC.

The chain joins TRBV6-1 to TRBJ2-2; 10 nucleotides match TRBD1. Germline values: CDR1 MNHNS, CDR2 SASEGT. The CDR3 totals 15 residues. The trim removed 7 bases at V and 4 bases at J, leaving 6 bases unmatched. The CDR3 nucleotides are TGTGCCAGCACCGCGGGACAGGGGTCCACCGGGGAGCTGTTTTTT. Encoded protein: CASTAGQGSTGELFF.

The rearrangement joins TRBV10-3 to TRBJ2-7, with D possibly TRBD2 on 6 matching bases. The germline V gene encodes CDR1 ENHRY and CDR2 SYGVKD. CDR3 length: 11 residues. Trimming took 3 bases from V and 9 from J, leaving 9 bases between them. CDR3 amino acids: CAISDGTSQYF. CDR3 sequence (DNA): TGTGCCATCAGTGACGGGACTTCGCAGTACTTC.

This rearrangement joins TRBV7-6 to TRBJ2-7; TRBD2 matches at 8 bases. CDR3 length: 15 amino acids. V trimming: 0 bases; J trimming: 6 bases; junction bases outside the gene matches: 7. Per the germline V gene, CDR1 is SGHVS and CDR2 is FNYEAQ. CDR3 DNA: TGTGCCAGCAGCTTAGCGTCTAGCGGGCCTCTCGAGCAGTACTTC. Protein sequence: CASSLASSGPLEQYF.

This clonotype was counted at least ten times. This rearrangement joins TRBV7-8 to TRBJ2-7, with D maybe TRBD2 (6 bases). With 5 bases removed from V and 3 bases from J, the gap between germline ends came to 20 bases. Germline values: CDR1 SGHVS, CDR2 FQNEAQ. The CDR3 contains 16 residues. CDR3: CASSPKNTGSIYEQYF. In nucleotides, the CDR3 is TGTGCCAGCAGCCCAAAGAACACCGGGAGCATCTACGAGCAGTACTTC.

This clonotype occurred many times. The rearrangement uses TRBV7-2 and TRBJ2-7, with D unresolved. Germline assignment: CDR1 SGHTA and CDR2 FQGNSA. CDR3 length equals 17 residues. The V gene lost 4 bases and the J gene lost 5 bases, with 24 bases spanning the gap. Written as DNA, the CDR3 is TGTGCCAGCAGCTACTACCTCGCGACGGGCGTCATCGACGAGCAGTACTTC. Translated: CASSYYLATGVIDEQYF.

There are many counts of this clonotype. The V call is TRBV20-1, the J call TRBJ2-3; maybe TRBD1 (5 bases). This CDR3 comprises 13 residues. CDR1 and CDR2 (germline): DFQATT, SNEGSKA (reference sequence). Trimming removed 6 bases from V and 2 bases from J, with 12 bases in between. The CDR3 DNA reads as TGCAGTGCGACAGACCCCCCCACAGATACGCAGTATTTT. It translates to CSATDPPTDTQYF.

A few counts support this clonotype. The J gene is TRBJ2-7, the V gene TRBV20-1; no reliable D call. This CDR3 is 14 amino acids long. Trimming took off 6 bases at V and 0 bases at J, with 15 bases between the two ends. CDR1 is DFQATT, CDR2 SNEGSKA, per germline (reference sequence). CDR3 loop: CSASGRRYSYEQYF. In nucleotides, the CDR3 is TGCAGTGCCTCCGGGCGGCGGTACTCCTACGAGCAGTACTTC.

The V call is TRBV28, the J call TRBJ1-2; D call uncertain. V lost 2 bases and J 10 bases, leaving 11 bases between the germline ends. Germline V gives CDR1 MDHEN, CDR2 SYDVKM. There are 12 residues in the CDR3. In DNA form, the CDR3 reads TGTGCCAGCAGTTTAGCCGGGAACGACTACACCTTC. It yields the protein CASSLAGNDYTF.

This clonotype has more than one count but fewer than ten. This chain uses TRBV27 with TRBJ2-7; 8 bases are a match to TRBD1. The CDR3 has 14 residues. With V trimmed by 5 bases and J by 0 bases, 3 bases remained unmatched. In germline, CDR1 is MNHEY, CDR2 SMNVEV (reference sequence). CDR3 in amino acids: CASSTGQDSYEQYF. CDR3 bases: TGTGCCAGCAGTACGGGACAGGACTCCTACGAGCAGTACTTC.

This sequence joins TRBV7-2 and TRBJ2-3; D may be TRBD2 (5 bases). CDR1 is SGHTA, CDR2 FQGNSA, per germline. With 2 bases removed from V and 2 bases from J, the gap between germline ends came to 11 bases. The CDR3 length is 15 residues. The CDR3 DNA is TGTGCCAGCAGCTTATATGGGCGGGTCACAGATACGCAGTATTTT. Amino acids: CASSLYGRVTDTQYF.

The V gene is TRBV5-5, the J gene TRBJ2-1; 11 nucleotides align to TRBD2. V lost 0 bases to trimming and J lost 15 bases; unmatched junction nucleotides: 11. CDR3 length equals 15 residues. Looked up from germline, CDR1 is SGHKS and CDR2 is YYEKEE (reference sequence). CDR3: CASSLALAGGSRGFF. CDR3 sequence (DNA): TGTGCCAGCAGCTTGGCGCTAGCGGGAGGTTCCCGGGGGTTCTTC.

In its sample, this clonotype was seen once. The V gene is TRBV9, the J gene TRBJ2-3, with unresolved D. Germline values: CDR1 SGDLS, CDR2 YYNGEE. Trimming took 6 bases from V and 2 from J, leaving 13 bases between them. The length of the CDR3 is 14 residues. The CDR3 DNA reads TGTGCCAGCAACCGCGGCCAATTCACAGATACGCAGTATTTT. Protein: CASNRGQFTDTQYF.

The V and J genes are TRBV24-1 and TRBJ2-2; 7 nucleotides align to TRBD1. V shed 8 bases and J 2 bases; nucleotides not matched to a gene: 4. This CDR3 comprises 14 residues. CDR1 and CDR2 (germline): KGHDR, SFDVKD. CDR3 coding DNA: TGTGCCACCAAGGGACAGCTTAACACCGGGGAGCTGTTTTTT. Its protein is CATKGQLNTGELFF.

This clonotype was detected many times. The rearrangement joins TRBV6-1 to TRBJ1-5; D unclear. V was shortened by 2 bases and J by 1 base, with 9 bases between the two germline ends. Germline V lookup: CDR1 MNHNS, CDR2 SASEGT. This CDR3 comprises 15 residues. CDR3 coding DNA: TGTGCCAGCAGTGAATTCCGGATGAGCAATCAGCCCCAGCATTTT. Translating it yields CASSEFRMSNQPQHF.

This clonotype was found many times. The J gene is TRBJ1-3, the V gene TRBV28, with 11 bases aligning to TRBD1. V shed 5 bases and J 3 bases; nucleotides not matched to a gene: 3. Per germline, CDR1 MDHEN and CDR2 SYDVKM. The CDR3 spans 15 residues. CDR3 DNA: TGTGCCAGCAGTCCGGGACAGGGGGTTGGAAACACCATATATTTT. It codes for CASSPGQGVGNTIYF.

This clonotype was observed a few times. This chain links TRBV29-1 with TRBJ1-1, with TRBD1 as a possible D gene (6 bases). CDR3 size: 14 residues. The germline CDR1 and CDR2 sequences are SQVTM and ANQGSEA. Trimming pared 6 bases from V and 0 bases from J, leaving 14 bases between. The CDR3 loop reads CSVWGGLMNTEAFF. The DNA of the CDR3 is TGCAGCGTCTGGGGGGGGCTAATGAACACTGAAGCTTTCTTT.

This clonotype showed up just a few times. The rearrangement joins TRBV6-1 to TRBJ2-2; 7 bases fit TRBD1. Germline V gene lookup returns CDR1 MNHNS and CDR2 SASEGT. The length of the CDR3 is 15 residues. The junction had 10 bases not matched to a gene; V was cut back by 6 bases and J by 6 bases. Here the CDR3 reads CASRARDRTSGELFF. The CDR3 bases are TGTGCCAGCAGGGCTCGGGACAGAACTTCCGGGGAGCTGTTTTTT.

To note about this clonotype: The junction departs from the called germline gene at one end, perhaps through a read error. The chain recombines TRBV6-2 or TRBV6-3 with TRBJ1-4, with 9 bases identical to TRBD1. Germline V gives CDR1 MNHEY, CDR2 SVGEGT. The CDR3 is 15 amino acids. The CDR3 coding sequence is TGTACCAGCAGAGACGGACAGGGGCTAAGTGAAAAACTGTTTTTT. This sequence encodes CTSRDGQGLSEKLFF.

This clonotype came up a few times. This chain uses TRBV6-1 with TRBJ2-2; TRBD2 agrees at 7 bases. With V trimmed by 11 bases and J by 0 bases, 9 bases remained unmatched. The germline gives CDR1 MNHNS, CDR2 SASEGT. The CDR3 contains 15 residues. The CDR3 reads CAGTPGTTNTGELFF. The CDR3 region has the DNA TGTGCCGGCACTCCCGGGACTACGAACACCGGGGAGCTGTTTTTT.

The sample holds many counts of this clonotype. This chain connects TRBV20-1 to TRBJ2-1; 12 bases fit TRBD2. Germline V CDR1 and CDR2: DFQATT, SNEGSKA (reference sequence). The junction had 7 bases not matched to a gene; V was cut back by 0 bases and J by 7 bases. CDR3 size: 16 residues. The CDR3 is CSARDREGLAGNEQFF. The CDR3 DNA reads TGCAGTGCTAGAGACCGCGAAGGACTAGCGGGGAATGAGCAGTTCTTC.